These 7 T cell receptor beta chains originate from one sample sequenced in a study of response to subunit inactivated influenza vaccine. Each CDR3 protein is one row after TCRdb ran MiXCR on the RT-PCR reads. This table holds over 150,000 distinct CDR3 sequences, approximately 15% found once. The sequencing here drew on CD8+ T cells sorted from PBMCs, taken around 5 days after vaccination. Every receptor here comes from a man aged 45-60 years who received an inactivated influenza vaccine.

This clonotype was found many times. The CDR3 protein is CASSSGTGGGQFF. DNA for the CDR3: TGTGCCAGCAGTTCCGGGACAGGGGGTGGTCAGTTCTTC. The V and J genes are TRBV12-3 or TRBV12-4 and TRBJ2-1; 11 bases fit TRBD1. V shed 4 bases and J 13 bases; nucleotides not matched to a gene: 6. This CDR3 comprises 13 residues.

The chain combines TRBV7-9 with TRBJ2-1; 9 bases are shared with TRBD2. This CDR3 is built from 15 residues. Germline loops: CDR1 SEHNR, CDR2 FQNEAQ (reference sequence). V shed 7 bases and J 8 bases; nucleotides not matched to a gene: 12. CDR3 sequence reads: CASITGLARIDEQFF. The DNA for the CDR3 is TGTGCCAGCATTACCGGACTAGCGAGGATCGATGAGCAGTTCTTC.

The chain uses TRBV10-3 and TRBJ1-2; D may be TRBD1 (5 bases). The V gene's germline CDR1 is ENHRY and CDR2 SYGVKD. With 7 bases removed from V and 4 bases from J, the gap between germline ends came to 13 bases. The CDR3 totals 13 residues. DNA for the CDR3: TGTGCCATCACCAACCAAGGGGTCTATGGCTACACCTTC. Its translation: CAITNQGVYGYTF.

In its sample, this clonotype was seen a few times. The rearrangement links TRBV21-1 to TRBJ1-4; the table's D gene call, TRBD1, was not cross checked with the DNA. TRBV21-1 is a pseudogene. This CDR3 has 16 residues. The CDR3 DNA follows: TGTGCCAGCAGCAAATCTCCGGGTCCCGGCGCCGAAAAACTGTTTTTT. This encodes CASSKSPGPGAEKLFF.

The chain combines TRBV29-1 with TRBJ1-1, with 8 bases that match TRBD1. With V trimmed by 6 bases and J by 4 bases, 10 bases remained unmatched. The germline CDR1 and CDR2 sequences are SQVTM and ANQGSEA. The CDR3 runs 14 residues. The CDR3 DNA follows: TGCAGCGTGGACCTTAACAGGGGGAGCACTGAAGCTTTCTTT. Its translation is CSVDLNRGSTEAFF.

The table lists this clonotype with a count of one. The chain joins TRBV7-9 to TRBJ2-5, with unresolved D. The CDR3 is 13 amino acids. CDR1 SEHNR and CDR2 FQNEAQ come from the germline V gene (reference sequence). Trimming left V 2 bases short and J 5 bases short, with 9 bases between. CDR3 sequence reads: CASSLRLGETQYF. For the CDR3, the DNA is TGTGCCAGCAGCTTAAGGTTAGGGGAGACCCAGTACTTC.

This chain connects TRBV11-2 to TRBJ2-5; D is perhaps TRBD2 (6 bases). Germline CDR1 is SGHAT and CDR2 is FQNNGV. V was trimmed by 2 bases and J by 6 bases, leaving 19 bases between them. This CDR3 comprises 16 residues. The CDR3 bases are TGTGCCAGCAGCTTATACGGGACGGGGGTATGGAAGACCCAGTACTTC. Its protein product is CASSLYGTGVWKTQYF. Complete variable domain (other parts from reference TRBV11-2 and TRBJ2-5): EAGVAQSPRYKIIEKRQSVAFWCNPISGHATLYWYQQILGQGPKLLIQFQNNGVVDDSQLPKDRFSAERLKGVDSTLKIQPAKLEDSAVYLCASSLYGTGVWKTQYFGPGTRLLVL.